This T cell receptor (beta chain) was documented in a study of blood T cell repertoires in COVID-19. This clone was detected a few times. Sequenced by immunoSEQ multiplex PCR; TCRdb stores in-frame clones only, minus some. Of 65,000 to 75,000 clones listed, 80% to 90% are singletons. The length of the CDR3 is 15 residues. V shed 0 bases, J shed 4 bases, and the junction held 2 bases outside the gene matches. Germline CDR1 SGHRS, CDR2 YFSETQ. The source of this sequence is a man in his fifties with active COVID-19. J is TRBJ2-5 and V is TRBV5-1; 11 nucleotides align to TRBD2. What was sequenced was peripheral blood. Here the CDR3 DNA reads TGCGCCAGCAGCTTGGTAGCGGGAGGGCCAGAGACCCAGTACTTC. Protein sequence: CASSLVAGGPETQYF.